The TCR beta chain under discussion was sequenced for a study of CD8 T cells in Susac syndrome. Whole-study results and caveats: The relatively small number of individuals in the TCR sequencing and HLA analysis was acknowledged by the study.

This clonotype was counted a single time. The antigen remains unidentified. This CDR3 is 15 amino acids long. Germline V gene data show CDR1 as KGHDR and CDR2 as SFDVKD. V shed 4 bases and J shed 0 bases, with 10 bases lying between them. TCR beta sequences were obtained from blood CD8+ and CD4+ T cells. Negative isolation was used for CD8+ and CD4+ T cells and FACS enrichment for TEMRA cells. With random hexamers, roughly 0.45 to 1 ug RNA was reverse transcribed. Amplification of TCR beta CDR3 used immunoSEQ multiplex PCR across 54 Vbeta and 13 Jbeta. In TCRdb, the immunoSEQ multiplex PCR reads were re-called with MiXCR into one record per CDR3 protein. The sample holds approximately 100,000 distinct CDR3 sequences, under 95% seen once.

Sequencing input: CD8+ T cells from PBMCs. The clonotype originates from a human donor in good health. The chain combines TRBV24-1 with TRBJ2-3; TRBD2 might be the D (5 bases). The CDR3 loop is CATSESGVSTDTQYF. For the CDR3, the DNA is TGTGCCACCAGTGAGTCCGGGGTGAGCACAGATACGCAGTATTTT.